These 9 T cell receptor beta chains originate from one sample sequenced in a study of blood T cell repertoires in COVID-19 (dated by TCRdb to 2020 to 2022). Libraries came from the immunoSEQ multiplex PCR assay. Not all clones reach the TCRdb copy of this immuneACCESS table, which keeps in-frame sequences only. Checked studies attribute under half of the gap to unresolved V genes and leave the rest unexplained. The sample data list tens of thousands of clones, and around 89% of these were observed just once. About 9% of the sample goes to the ten largest clones. Sequenced: peripheral blood. These receptors were obtained from a human donor with active COVID-19. The donor label of this sample is uncertain.

V is TRBV2 and J is TRBJ2-5; 10 nucleotides match TRBD1. This CDR3 comprises 12 residues. V lost 11 bases and J lost 7; bases outside the gene matches: 7. CDR1 and CDR2 from the germline V gene are SNHLY and FYNNEI. The CDR3 spells CASGQGGGTQYF. CDR3 in DNA: TGTGCCTCAGGACAGGGGGGTGGGACCCAGTACTTC.

The chain joins TRBV30 to TRBJ1-2; 7 bases fit TRBD1. Germline assignment: CDR1 GTSNPN and CDR2 SVGIG (reference sequence). CDR3 length: 14 residues. V gave up 1 base and J gave up 6 bases; unmatched junction bases: 8. CDR3 sequence reads: CAWSGNRGQDGYTF. The CDR3 DNA reads as TGTGCCTGGAGTGGGAACAGGGGTCAAGATGGCTACACCTTC. Filled out from reference TRBV30 and TRBJ1-2, the complete variable domain reads SQTIHQWPATLVQPVGSPLSLECTVEGTSNPNLYWYRQAAGRGLQLLFYSVGIGQISSEVPQNLSASRPQDRQFILSSKKLLLSDSGFYLCAWSGNRGQDGYTFGSGTRLTVV.

The rearrangement links TRBV7-9 to TRBJ2-3; TRBD2 might be the D (5 bases). The V gene's germline CDR1 is SEHNR and CDR2 FQNEAQ (reference sequence). CDR3 length: 16 amino acids. Trimming shortened V by 5 bases and J by 0 bases, and 15 bases separated the two germline ends. CDR3 sequence: CASSPLLRVSTDTQYF. CDR3 coding DNA: TGTGCCAGCAGCCCCCTTCTGCGGGTTAGCACAGATACGCAGTATTTT.

The chain has TRBV30 and TRBJ2-7; tentative D call: TRBD1 (8 bases). CDR1 is GTSNPN and CDR2 is SVGIG in the germline V gene (reference sequence). The CDR3 consists of 13 residues. V lost 1 base, J lost 6 bases, and 13 bases lay in between. DNA for the CDR3: TGTGCCTGGAGTGGGACAGGGAGGGCCGAGCAGTACTTC. This encodes CAWSGTGRAEQYF.

The gene calls are TRBV7-3 and TRBJ2-7; 7 bases are a match to TRBD2. This CDR3 region has 16 residues. The germline CDR1 and CDR2 sequences are SGHTA and FQGTGA. V lost 2 bases and J lost 0; bases outside the gene matches: 7. Written as DNA, the CDR3 is TGTGCCAGCAGCTTATTCGGCGGGAGTATCTCCTACGAGCAGTACTTC. Protein sequence: CASSLFGGSISYEQYF.

This clone was recorded only once. The V and J genes are TRBV5-1 and TRBJ2-2; D is uncertain. The V and J ends lost 5 bases and 2 bases respectively, with 16 bases between them. This CDR3 region has 16 residues. Germline V gene data show CDR1 as SGHRS and CDR2 as YFSETQ. CDR3 in amino acids: CASRAPSSLNTGELFF. The CDR3 DNA is TGCGCCAGCAGAGCCCCCTCTTCGCTTAACACCGGGGAGCTGTTTTTT.

This chain links TRBV6-4 with TRBJ1-6; 8 bases align to TRBD1. This CDR3 has 17 residues. Germline CDR1 reads MRHNA; CDR2 reads SNTAGT. Unmatched junction bases numbered 15, after V lost 9 bases and J lost 5 bases. The CDR3 DNA follows: TGTGCCAGTTCCCGGGACAGGTCAGCAAACAATAATTCACCCCTCCACTTT. This gives the protein CASSRDRSANNNSPLHF.

This chain links TRBV18 with TRBJ2-1; tentatively, D is TRBD1 (5 bases). V gave up 5 bases and J gave up 0 bases, with 14 bases separating them. Germline loops: CDR1 KGHSH, CDR2 LQKENI. There are 16 residues in the CDR3. For the CDR3, the DNA is TGTGCCAGCTCATTTATGGGGCCCAGCTCCTACAATGAGCAGTTCTTC. Translating it yields CASSFMGPSSYNEQFF.

The chain has TRBV4-2 and TRBJ2-3; TRBD2 is a possible D gene (6 bases). The germline V gene has CDR1 LGHNA and CDR2 YNFKEQ. The CDR3 length is 15 residues. V was shortened by 1 base and J by 0 bases, with 8 bases between the two germline ends. In DNA, the CDR3 is TGTGCCAGCAGCCAAGGGGGGACTAGCACAGATACGCAGTATTTT. The encoded protein is CASSQGGTSTDTQYF.